The present T cell receptor (beta chain) was sequenced within a study of T cell responses to AZD1222 COVID-19 vaccine (dated by TCRdb to the early 2020s). Concerning the study at large: TCR sequencing covered about 230 trial participants: 200 to 220 given two doses of AZD1222 and 26 given two doses of MenACWY control vaccine. Trial participants were enrolled into age subgroups of 18-55, 56-69 and 70-plus years, which contained around 150, 28 and 57 TCR-sequenced participants, respectively.

The sample's time point label, in plain terms: about 28 days (+/-7) after the second vaccine dose. AZD1222 recipients given second doses at about 4 weeks or at about 12 weeks were pooled, since spike-specific TCR depth and breadth were not found to differ between the two schedules. Samples from vaccinated people were obtained from the UK trials COV001 and COV002, which included a single-blind randomized controlled phase 2/3 trial of AZD1222 (ChAdOx1 nCoV-19) in healthy adults. For TCRbeta chain sequencing, PBMC samples from trial participants were taken at day 0 and at day 28 after the second dose. As regards this clone: No cognate antigen has been identified for it. Qualities for individual bases were not recorded, and no much larger clone is one base off.

The paper as a whole reports these results and caveats: Vaccine-associated CD4 TCRs spanned the whole spike protein, with dominant responses in regions 160-218 and 743-854. Conclusions about previously exposed vaccinees were limited because only six AZD1222 recipients were SARS-CoV-2 seropositive at baseline. Because no day 14 peak-response samples were available, repertoires were characterized only after the peak T cell response. Participants were mostly white British, with more females than males. The authors suggested clonal diversity may have been underestimated. In the small 56-69-year group, the increase in depth fell short of significance, most likely because of low power. Spike-specific TCR breadth and depth rose significantly after two AZD1222 doses compared with day 0 and with MenACWY recipients. Reportedly, almost half of the unique spike-specific TCRs recognized epitopes lying outside the regions that are mutated in the B.1.351 and B.1.1.7 variants.

The CDR3 regions of human TCRbeta chains were analyzed by immunosequencing. Processing in the source paper ran as follows. TCRs in the repertoires were compared against a reference library of SARS-CoV-2-specific TCRs that had been generated with the MIRA antigen-specificity platform. Breadth meant the fraction of unique TCRs that were SARS-CoV-2-associated, whereas depth meant the fraction of total T cells that were SARS-CoV-2-associated. Using the MIRA data, each spike-specific TCR was mapped to the spike region that the TCR reacts to and placed in a CD4 or CD8 class. Log10-transformed breadth and depth values were compared by one-way ANOVA with Sidak's multiple comparisons tests. Imported from immuneACCESS, the table was reduced by TCRdb to in-frame sequences with V and J called. These copies leave out some clones; in studies compared against another copy, an unresolved V gene accounts for under half, and the cause of the remainder is not known. For V, J and clone size, that table is used; D and trimming come from the DNA. The sample profile shows roughly 100,000 clones; roughly 88% of them were found once. The ten largest clones add up to under 8.5% of the sample.

The sequencing used peripheral blood, collected 28 days after the second AZD1222 dose. The TCR originated in an adult who received the AZD1222 COVID-19 vaccine.

The sequenced DNA: TGTGCCAGTAGACGGGATGTGAATTCACCCCTCCACTTT. This yields the protein CASRRDVNSPLHF. The chain is assembled from TRBV19 and TRBJ1-6, with the D gene not clear enough to name. CDR1 and CDR2, looked up from the germline V gene (reference sequence), are LNHDA and SQIVND. V gives up 6 bases and J gives up 7 bases, and the segment between their germline ends measures 10 bases. The CDR3, cysteine through phenylalanine, is 13 amino acids long. Only the CDR3 portion is preserved as DNA: 39 bases, with reading frame beginning at the first base.